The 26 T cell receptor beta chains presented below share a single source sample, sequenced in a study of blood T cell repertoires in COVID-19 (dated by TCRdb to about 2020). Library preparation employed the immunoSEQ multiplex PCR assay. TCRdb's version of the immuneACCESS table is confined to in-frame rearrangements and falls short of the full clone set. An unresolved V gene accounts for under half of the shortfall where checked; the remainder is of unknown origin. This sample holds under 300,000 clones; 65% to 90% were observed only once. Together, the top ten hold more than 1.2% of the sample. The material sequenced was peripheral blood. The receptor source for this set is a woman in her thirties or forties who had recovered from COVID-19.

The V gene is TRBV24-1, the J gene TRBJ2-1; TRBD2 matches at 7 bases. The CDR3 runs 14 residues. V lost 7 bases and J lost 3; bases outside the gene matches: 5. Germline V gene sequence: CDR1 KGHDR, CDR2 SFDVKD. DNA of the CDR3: TGTGCCACCAGCATCCGGGGGGACTACAATGAGCAGTTCTTC. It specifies CATSIRGDYNEQFF.

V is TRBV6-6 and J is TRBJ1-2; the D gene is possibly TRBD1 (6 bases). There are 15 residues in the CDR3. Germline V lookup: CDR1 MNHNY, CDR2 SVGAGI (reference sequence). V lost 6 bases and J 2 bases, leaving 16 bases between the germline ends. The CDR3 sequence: CASSSTQGKNYGYTF. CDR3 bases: TGTGCCAGCAGCTCTACACAGGGAAAAAACTATGGCTACACCTTC.

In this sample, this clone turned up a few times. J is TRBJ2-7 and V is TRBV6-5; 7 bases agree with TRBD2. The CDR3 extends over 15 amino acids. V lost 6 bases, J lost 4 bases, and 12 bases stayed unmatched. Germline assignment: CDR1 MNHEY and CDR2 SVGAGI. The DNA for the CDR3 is TGTGCCAGCAGCTCGGGAGGTCCGCGGGGATACGAGCAGTACTTC. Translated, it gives CASSSGGPRGYEQYF.

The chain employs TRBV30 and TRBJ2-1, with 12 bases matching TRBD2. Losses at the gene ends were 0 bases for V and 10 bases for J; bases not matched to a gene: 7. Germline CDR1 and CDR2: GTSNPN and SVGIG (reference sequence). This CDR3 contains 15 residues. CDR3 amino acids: CAWSVASGGAGEQFF. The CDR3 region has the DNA TGTGCCTGGAGTGTAGCTAGCGGGGGGGCCGGGGAGCAGTTCTTC.

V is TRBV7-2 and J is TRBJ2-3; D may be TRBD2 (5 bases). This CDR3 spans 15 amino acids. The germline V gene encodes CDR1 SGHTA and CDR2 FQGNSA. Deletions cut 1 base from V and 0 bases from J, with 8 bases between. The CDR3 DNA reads TGTGCCAGCAGCTTAGGAGCTAGCAGCACAGATACGCAGTATTTT. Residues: CASSLGASSTDTQYF.

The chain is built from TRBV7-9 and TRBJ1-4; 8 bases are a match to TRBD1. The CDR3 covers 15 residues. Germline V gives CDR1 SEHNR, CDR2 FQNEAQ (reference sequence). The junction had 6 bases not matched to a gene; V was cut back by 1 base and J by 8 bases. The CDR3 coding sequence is TGTGCCAGCAGCTTAGGCGGGACAGGAGGCGAAAAACTGTTTTTT. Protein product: CASSLGGTGGEKLFF.

The CDR3 is CASSPRGSSGNTIYF. The CDR3 DNA sequence: TGTGCCAGCAGCCCGAGGGGGAGCTCTGGAAACACCATATATTTT. The chain carries TRBV3-1 (or the pseudogene TRBV3-2) and TRBJ1-3, with D possibly being TRBD1 (6 bases). The V and J ends lost 4 bases and 0 bases respectively, with 10 bases between them. Germline V CDR1 and CDR2: LGHDT, YNNKEL (reference sequence). This CDR3 is built from 15 residues.

The CDR3 loop is CASKSGGGVTGELFF. CDR3 in DNA: TGTGCCAGCAAATCGGGTGGAGGCGTCACCGGGGAGCTGTTTTTT. The genes are TRBV9 and TRBJ2-2; the D gene is possibly TRBD2 (5 bases). V was clipped by 6 bases and J by 4 bases, with 16 bases between them. Germline values: CDR1 SGDLS, CDR2 YYNGEE. The CDR3 runs 15 residues.

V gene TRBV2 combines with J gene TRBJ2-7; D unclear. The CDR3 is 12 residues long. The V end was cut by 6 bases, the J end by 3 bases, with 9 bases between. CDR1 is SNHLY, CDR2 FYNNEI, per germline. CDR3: CASSPMSYEQYF. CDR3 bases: TGTGCCAGCAGCCCGATGAGCTACGAGCAGTACTTC.

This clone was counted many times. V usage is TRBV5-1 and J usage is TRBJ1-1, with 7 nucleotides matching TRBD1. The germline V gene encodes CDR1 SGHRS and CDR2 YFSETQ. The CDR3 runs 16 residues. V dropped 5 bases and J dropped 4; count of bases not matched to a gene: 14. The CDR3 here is CASRGGTGVLGTEAFF. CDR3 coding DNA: TGCGCCAGCAGGGGTGGAACAGGGGTTCTGGGCACTGAAGCTTTCTTT. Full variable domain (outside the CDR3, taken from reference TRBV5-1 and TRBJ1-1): KAGVTQTPRYLIKTRGQQVTLSCSPISGHRSVSWYQQTPGQGLQFLFEYFSETQRNKGNFPGRFSGRQFSNSRSEMNVSTLELGDSALYLCASRGGTGVLGTEAFFGQGTRLTVV.

CDR3 nucleotide sequence: TGTGCCAGCAGCTTAAGGGACAGGGACAGTTCACCCCTCCACTTT. Its translation: CASSLRDRDSSPLHF. This sequence joins TRBV5-5 and TRBJ1-6; TRBD1 matches at 9 bases. The ends lost 2 bases at V and 9 bases at J; junction bases unmatched: 6. This CDR3 is 15 amino acids long. CDR1 and CDR2 (germline): SGHKS, YYEKEE (reference sequence).

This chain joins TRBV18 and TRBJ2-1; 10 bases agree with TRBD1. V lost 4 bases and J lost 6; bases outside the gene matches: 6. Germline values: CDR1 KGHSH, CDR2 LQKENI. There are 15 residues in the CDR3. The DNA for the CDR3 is TGTGCCAGCTCACGGACAGGGGGGAATTCCAATGAGCAGTTCTTC. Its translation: CASSRTGGNSNEQFF.

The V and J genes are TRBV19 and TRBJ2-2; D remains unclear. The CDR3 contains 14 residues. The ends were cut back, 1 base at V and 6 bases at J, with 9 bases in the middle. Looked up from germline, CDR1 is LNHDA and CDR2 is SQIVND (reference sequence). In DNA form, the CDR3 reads TGTGCCAGTAGTATAGGCCCTCTAGCCGGGGAGCTGTTTTTT. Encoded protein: CASSIGPLAGELFF. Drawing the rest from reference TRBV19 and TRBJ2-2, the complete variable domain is DGGITQSPKYLFRKEGQNVTLSCEQNLNHDAMYWYRQDPGQGLRLIYYSQIVNDFQKGDIAEGYSVSREKKESFPLTVTSAQKNPTAFYLCASSIGPLAGELFFGEGSRLTVL.

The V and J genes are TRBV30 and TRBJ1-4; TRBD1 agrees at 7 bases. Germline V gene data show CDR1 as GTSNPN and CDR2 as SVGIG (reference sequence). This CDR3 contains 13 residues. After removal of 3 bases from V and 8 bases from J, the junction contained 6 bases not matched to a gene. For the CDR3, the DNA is TGTGCCTGGAGGGAGGCAGGGGGAGAAAAACTGTTTTTT. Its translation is CAWREAGGEKLFF.

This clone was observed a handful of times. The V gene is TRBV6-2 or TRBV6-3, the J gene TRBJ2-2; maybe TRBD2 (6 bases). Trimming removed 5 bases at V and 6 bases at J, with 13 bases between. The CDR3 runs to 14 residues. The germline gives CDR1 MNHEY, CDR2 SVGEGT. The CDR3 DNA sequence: TGTGCCAGCAGTATCCCGGGACTTTCCGGGGAGCTGTTTTTT. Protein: CASSIPGLSGELFF.

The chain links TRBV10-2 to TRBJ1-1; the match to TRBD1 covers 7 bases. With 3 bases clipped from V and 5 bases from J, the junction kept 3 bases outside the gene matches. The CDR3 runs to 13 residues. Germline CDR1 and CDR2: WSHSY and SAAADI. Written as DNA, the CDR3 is TGCGCCAGCAGTGAACAGGGGCGGACTGAAGCTTTCTTT. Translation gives CASSEQGRTEAFF.

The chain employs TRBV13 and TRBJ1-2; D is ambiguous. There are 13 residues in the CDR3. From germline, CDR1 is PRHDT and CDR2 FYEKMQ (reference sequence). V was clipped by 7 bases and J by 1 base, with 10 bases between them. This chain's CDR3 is CASIVRGNYGYTF. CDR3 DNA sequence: TGTGCCAGCATAGTTCGCGGTAACTATGGCTACACCTTC.

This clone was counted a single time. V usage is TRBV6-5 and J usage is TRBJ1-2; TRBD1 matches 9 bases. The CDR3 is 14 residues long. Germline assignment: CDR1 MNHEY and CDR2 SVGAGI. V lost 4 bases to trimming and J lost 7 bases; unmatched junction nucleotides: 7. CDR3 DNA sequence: TGTGCCAGCAGTTCCGGGACAGGGATTCTTGGCTACACCTTC. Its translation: CASSSGTGILGYTF.

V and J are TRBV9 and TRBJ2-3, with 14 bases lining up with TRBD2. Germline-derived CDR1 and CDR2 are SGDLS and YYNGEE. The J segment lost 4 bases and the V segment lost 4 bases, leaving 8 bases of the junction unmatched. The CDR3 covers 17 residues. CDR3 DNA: TGTGCCAGCAGCTATCGGACTAGCGGGGGGTCCGCAGATACGCAGTATTTT. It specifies CASSYRTSGGSADTQYF.

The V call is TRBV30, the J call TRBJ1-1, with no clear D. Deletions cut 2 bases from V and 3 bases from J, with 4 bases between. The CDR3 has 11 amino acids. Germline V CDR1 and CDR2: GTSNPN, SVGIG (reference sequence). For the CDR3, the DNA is TGTGCCTGGAGTCGCGACACTGAAGCTTTCTTT. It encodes CAWSRDTEAFF.

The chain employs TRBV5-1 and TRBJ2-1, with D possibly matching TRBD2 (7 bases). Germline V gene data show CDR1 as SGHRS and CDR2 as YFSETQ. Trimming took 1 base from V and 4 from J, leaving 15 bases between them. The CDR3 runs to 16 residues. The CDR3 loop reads CASSLLGGAAYNEQFF. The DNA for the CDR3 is TGCGCCAGCAGCTTGTTGGGGGGGGCCGCATACAATGAGCAGTTCTTC.

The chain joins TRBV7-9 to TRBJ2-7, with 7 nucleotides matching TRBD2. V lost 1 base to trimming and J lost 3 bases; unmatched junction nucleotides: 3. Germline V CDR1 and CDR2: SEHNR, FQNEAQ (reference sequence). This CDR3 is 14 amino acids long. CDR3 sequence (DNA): TGTGCCAGCAGCTTAGAGGGGACTAACTACGAGCAGTACTTC. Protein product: CASSLEGTNYEQYF.

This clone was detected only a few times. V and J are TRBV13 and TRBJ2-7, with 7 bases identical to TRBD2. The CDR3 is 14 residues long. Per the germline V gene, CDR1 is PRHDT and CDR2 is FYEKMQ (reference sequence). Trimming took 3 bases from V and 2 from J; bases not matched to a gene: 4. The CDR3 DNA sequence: TGTGCCAGCAGCTTGGGACTACCCGCCTACGAGCAGTACTTC. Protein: CASSLGLPAYEQYF.

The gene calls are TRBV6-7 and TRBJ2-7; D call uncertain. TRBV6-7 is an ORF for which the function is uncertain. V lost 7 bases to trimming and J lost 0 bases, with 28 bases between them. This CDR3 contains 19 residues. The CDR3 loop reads CASTLQMPSRDKSSYEQYF. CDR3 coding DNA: TGTGCCAGCACCCTACAAATGCCCTCCCGAGACAAGAGCTCCTACGAGCAGTACTTC.

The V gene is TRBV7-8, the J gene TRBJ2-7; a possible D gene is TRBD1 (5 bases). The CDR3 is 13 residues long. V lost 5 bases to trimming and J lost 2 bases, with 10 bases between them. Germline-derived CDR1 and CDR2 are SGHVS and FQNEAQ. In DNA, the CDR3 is TGTGCCAGCAGCAAAGACAGAGCCTACGAGCAGTACTTC. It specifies CASSKDRAYEQYF.

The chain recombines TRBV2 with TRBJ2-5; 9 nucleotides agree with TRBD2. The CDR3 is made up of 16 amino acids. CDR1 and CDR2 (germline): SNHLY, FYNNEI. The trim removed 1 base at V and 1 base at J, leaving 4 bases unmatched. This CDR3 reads CASSEGSGGFQETQYF. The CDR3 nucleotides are TGTGCCAGCAGTGAAGGAAGCGGGGGGTTCCAAGAGACCCAGTACTTC.